This T cell receptor (beta chain) was obtained from a study of cytomegalovirus exposure and HLA in healthy donors. Findings and limits, study-wide: There were under 200 TCR beta chains listed as cytomegalovirus-associated.

With regard to this clone: Its matching antigen is unknown.

In the PCR, 60 Vbeta and 13 Jbeta primers were used. TCRdb's table, derived via immunoSEQ multiplex PCR, lists solely in-frame clones and lacks some. Of 150,000 to 200,000 clones in the sample, about 73% are singletons; the top ten hold roughly 13%. This CDR3 region has 14 residues. The trim removed 7 bases at V and 2 bases at J, leaving 7 bases unmatched. CDR1 is SNHLY, CDR2 FYNNEI, per germline. Material for sequencing was PBMCs. The V call is TRBV2, the J call TRBJ2-7, with 8 bases that match TRBD1. The origin of this receptor is a woman in her fifties or sixties in good health and CMV-seropositive. The CDR3 DNA follows: TGTGCCAGCATTCAGGACAGGGATACCTACGAGCAGTACTTC. Translated, it gives CASIQDRDTYEQYF.